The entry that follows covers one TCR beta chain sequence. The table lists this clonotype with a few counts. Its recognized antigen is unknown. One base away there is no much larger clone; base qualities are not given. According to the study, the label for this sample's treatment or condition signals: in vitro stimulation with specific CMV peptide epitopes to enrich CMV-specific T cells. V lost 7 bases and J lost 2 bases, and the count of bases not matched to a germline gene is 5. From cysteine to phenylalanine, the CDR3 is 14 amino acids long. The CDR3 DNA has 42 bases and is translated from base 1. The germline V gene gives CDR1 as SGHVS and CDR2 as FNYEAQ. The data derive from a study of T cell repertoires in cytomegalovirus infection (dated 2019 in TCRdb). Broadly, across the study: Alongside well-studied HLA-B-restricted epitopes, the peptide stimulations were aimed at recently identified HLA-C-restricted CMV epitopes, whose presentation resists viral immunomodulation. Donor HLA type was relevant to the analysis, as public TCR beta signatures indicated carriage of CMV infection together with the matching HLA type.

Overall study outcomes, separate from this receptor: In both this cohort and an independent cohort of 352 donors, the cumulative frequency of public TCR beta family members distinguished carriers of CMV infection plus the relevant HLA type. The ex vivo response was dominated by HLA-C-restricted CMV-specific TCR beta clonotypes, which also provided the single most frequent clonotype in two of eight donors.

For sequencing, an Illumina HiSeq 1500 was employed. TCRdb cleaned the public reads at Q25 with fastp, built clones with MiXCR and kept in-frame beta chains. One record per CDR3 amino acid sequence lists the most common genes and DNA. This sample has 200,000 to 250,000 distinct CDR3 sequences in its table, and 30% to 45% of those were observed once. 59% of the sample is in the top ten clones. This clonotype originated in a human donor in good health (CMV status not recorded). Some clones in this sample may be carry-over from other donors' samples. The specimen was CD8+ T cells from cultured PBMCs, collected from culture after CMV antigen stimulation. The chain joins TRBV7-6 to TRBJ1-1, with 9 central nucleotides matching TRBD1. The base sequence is TGTGCCAGCATAAGGACAGGGGAAAACACTGAAGCTTTCTTT. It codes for CASIRTGENTEAFF.